One sample yielded the 9 T cell receptor beta chains listed below, sequenced in a study of blood T cell repertoires in COVID-19 (dated by TCRdb to the early 2020s). The library was made by the immunoSEQ multiplex PCR assay. Not all clones reach the TCRdb copy of this immuneACCESS table, which keeps in-frame sequences only. Checked studies attribute under half of the gap to unresolved V genes and leave the rest unexplained. The sample profile shows 300,000 to 350,000 clones; less than 90% of them were found once. Roughly 1% of the sample comes from the top ten. The source material was PBMCs or T cells enriched from blood (not recorded which). The receptor set was obtained from a woman aged 30 to 39 who had recovered from COVID-19.

This sequence joins TRBV28 and TRBJ2-2; maybe TRBD2 (6 bases). Germline V lookup: CDR1 MDHEN, CDR2 SYDVKM. V dropped 6 bases and J dropped 6 bases, with 17 bases sitting between them. The CDR3 totals 15 residues. The chain's CDR3 is CASRLRRVSAGELFF. The CDR3 coding sequence is TGTGCCAGCAGGCTCCGGAGGGTAAGCGCCGGGGAGCTGTTTTTT.

This clone was found once. The chain carries TRBV5-6 and TRBJ2-7; 8 positions agree with TRBD1. Germline CDR1 is SGHDT and CDR2 is YYEEEE. The CDR3 is 14 residues long. The J segment lost 2 bases and the V segment lost 0 bases, leaving 1 base of the junction unmatched. This chain's CDR3 is CASSLVGQAYEQYF. CDR3 coding DNA: TGTGCCAGCAGCTTGGTGGGACAGGCCTACGAGCAGTACTTC.

The chain joins TRBV28 to TRBJ2-5; D perhaps matches TRBD2 (5 bases). The length of the CDR3 is 13 residues. Per germline, CDR1 MDHEN and CDR2 SYDVKM. The V end was cut by 6 bases, the J end by 7 bases, with 15 bases between. This chain's CDR3 is CASREAAPTTQYF. The CDR3 region has the DNA TGTGCCAGCAGGGAAGCGGCCCCAACGACCCAGTACTTC.

This chain connects TRBV4-1 to TRBJ1-1, with D unresolved. V lost 2 bases, J lost 6 bases, and 16 bases lay in between. The germline CDR1 and CDR2 sequences are MGHRA and YSYEKL. This CDR3 region has 15 residues. The CDR3 sequence: CASSQLIIGNPEAFF. The DNA of the CDR3 is TGCGCCAGCAGCCAACTTATCATCGGGAATCCTGAAGCTTTCTTT.

J is TRBJ1-1 and V is TRBV5-5; no firm D call. This CDR3 has 17 residues. V was shortened by 4 bases and J by 2 bases, with 21 bases between the two germline ends. The V gene's germline CDR1 is SGHKS and CDR2 YYEKEE (reference sequence). The CDR3: CASSKTGPRLPNTEAFF. CDR3 sequence (DNA): TGTGCCAGCAGCAAGACTGGGCCCCGACTACCCAACACTGAAGCTTTCTTT.

Only one count was recorded for this clone. The chain employs TRBV6-5 and TRBJ2-2; the D gene is possibly TRBD2 (7 bases). Trimming pared 6 bases from V and 5 bases from J, leaving 16 bases between. CDR3 length equals 15 residues. CDR1 is MNHEY, CDR2 SVGAGI, per germline. The CDR3 spells CASSRPGGRTGELFF. The CDR3, as DNA: TGTGCCAGCAGCCGCCCCGGGGGGCGGACCGGGGAGCTGTTTTTT.

The rearrangement joins TRBV19 to TRBJ1-5; no reliable D call. Trimming shortened V by 4 bases and J by 8 bases, and 12 bases separated the two germline ends. The CDR3 is made up of 13 amino acids. CDR1 and CDR2 (germline): LNHDA, SQIVND (reference sequence). The CDR3 sequence: CASSSRTSEPQHF. The CDR3 DNA reads TGTGCCAGTAGTAGCCGCACGAGTGAGCCCCAGCATTTT.

A note on this clone: The same CDR3 is also encoded by other DNA sequences in this sample. The chain is built from TRBV14 and TRBJ1-5, with D unclear. The germline gives CDR1 SGHDN, CDR2 FVKESK. The CDR3 covers 13 residues. V was cut by 1 base and J by 3 bases, with 4 bases left in between. The CDR3 nucleotides read TGTGCCAGCAGCCAAGGTCACAATCAGCCCCAGCATTTT. It codes for CASSQGHNQPQHF.

This chain links TRBV7-9 with TRBJ2-3, with 9 bases that match TRBD2. CDR3 length: 16 amino acids. With 1 base clipped from V and 7 bases from J, the junction kept 9 bases outside the gene matches. Germline V gives CDR1 SEHNR, CDR2 FQNEAQ (reference sequence). The CDR3 DNA is TGTGCCAGCAGCTTAGTAGCGGGGGTAGTTAGGTATACGCAGTATTTT. Residues: CASSLVAGVVRYTQYF.